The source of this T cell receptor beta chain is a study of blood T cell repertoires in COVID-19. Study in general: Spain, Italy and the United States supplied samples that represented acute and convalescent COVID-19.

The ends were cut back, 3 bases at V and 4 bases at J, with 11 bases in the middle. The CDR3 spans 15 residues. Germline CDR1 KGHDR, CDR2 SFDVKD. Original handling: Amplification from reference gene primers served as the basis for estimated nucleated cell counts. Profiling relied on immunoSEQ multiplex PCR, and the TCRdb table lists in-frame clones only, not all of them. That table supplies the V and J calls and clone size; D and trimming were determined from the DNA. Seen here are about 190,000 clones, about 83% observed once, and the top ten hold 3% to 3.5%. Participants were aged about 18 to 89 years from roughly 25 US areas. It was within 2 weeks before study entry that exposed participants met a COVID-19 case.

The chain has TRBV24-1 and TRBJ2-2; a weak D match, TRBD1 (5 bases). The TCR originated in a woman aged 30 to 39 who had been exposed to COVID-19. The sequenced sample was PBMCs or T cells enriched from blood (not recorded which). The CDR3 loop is CATSDATDFTGELFF. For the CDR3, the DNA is TGTGCCACCAGTGATGCGACAGATTTCACCGGGGAGCTGTTTTTT.